This T cell receptor beta chain is drawn from a study of T cell changes during pregnancy in multiple sclerosis. The repertoire was sequenced with immunoSEQ multiplex PCR; TCRdb's copy has only in-frame clones and lacks some. The repertoire holds around 60,000 clones, 93% seen once, with more than 1.5% in the top ten. This CDR3 is built from 17 residues. V lost 0 bases and J lost 2; bases outside the gene matches: 6. The germline CDR1 and CDR2 sequences are SGHDN and FVKESK. This chain connects TRBV14 to TRBJ2-1, with 8 nucleotides matching TRBD1. The clonotype was recovered from a female donor with multiple sclerosis, enrolled in a pregnancy study. The sample consisted of peripheral blood, taken after pregnancy. CDR3 sequence (DNA): TGTGCCAGCAGCCAAGACCCAGGGGGCAAGCCCTACAATGAGCAGTTCTTC. It translates to CASSQDPGGKPYNEQFF.